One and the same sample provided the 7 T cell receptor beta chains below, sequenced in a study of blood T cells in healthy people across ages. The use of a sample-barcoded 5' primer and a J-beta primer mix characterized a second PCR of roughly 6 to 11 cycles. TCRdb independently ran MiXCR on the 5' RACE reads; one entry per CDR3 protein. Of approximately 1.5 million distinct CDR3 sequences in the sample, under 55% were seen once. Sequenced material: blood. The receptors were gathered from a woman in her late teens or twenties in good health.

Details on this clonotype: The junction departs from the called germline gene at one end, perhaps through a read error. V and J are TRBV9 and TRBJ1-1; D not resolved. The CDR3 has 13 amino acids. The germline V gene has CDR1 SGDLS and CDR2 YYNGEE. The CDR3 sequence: CASSVGGNTETFF. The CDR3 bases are TGTGCCAGCAGCGTAGGCGGGAACACTGAAACTTTCTTT.

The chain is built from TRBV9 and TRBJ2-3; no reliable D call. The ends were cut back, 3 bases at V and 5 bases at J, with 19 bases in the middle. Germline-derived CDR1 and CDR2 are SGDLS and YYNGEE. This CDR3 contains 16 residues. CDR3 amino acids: CASSAPDGGLGDTQYF. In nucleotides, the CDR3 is TGTGCCAGCAGCGCTCCGGATGGCGGCCTGGGAGATACGCAGTATTTT.

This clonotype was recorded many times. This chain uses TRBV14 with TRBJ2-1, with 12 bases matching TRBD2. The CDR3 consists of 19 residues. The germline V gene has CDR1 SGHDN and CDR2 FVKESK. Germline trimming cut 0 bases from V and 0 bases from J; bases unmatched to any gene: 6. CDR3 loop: CASSQEVLAGGRSYNEQFF. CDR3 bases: TGTGCCAGCAGCCAAGAGGTACTAGCGGGAGGCCGCTCCTACAATGAGCAGTTCTTC.

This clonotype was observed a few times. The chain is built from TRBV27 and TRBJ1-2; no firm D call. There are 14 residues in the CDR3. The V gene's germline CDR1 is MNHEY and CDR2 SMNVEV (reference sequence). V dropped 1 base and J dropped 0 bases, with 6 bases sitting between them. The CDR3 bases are TGTGCCAGCAGTTTATATCCAGCTAACTATGGCTACACCTTC. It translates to CASSLYPANYGYTF.

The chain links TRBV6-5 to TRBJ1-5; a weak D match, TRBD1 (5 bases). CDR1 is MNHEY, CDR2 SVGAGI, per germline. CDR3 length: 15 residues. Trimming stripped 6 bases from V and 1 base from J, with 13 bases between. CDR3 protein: CASRSGLRSNQPQHF. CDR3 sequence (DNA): TGTGCCAGCAGATCGGGACTTCGAAGCAATCAGCCCCAGCATTTT.

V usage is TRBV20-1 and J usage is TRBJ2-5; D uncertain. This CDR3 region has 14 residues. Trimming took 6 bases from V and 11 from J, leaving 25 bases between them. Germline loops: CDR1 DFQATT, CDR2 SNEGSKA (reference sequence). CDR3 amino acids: CSAPRNRRNNEQYF. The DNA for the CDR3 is TGCAGTGCCCCTCGTAATCGGCGGAACAATGAGCAGTACTTC.

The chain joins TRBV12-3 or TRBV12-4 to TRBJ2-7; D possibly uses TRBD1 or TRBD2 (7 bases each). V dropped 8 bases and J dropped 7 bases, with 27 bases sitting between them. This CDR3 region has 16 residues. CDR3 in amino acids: CASYRGGTGDYNEQYF. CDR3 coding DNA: TGTGCCAGCTACCGCGGCGGCACAGGGGACTACAATGAGCAGTACTTC.